The TCR beta chain described here comes from a study of PD-1 blockade in mismatch repair-deficient tumors. Whole-study context: All were previously treated, progressing patients with eleven to twelve mismatch repair-deficient cancer types. The study's findings and limits: Tumor-resident clones, often undetectable pretreatment in blood, expanded then contracted after pembrolizumab.

Germline CDR1 is SGHRS and CDR2 is YFSETQ. Trimming cost V 4 bases and J 2 bases, with 9 bases left between them. The CDR3 totals 14 residues. Turning to this clone: What it binds is not known.

Mismatch repair deficiency was confirmed in all patients, by PCR or immunohistochemistry. A few pembrolizumab responders had their TCRs sequenced. Here immunoSEQ multiplex PCR was the method, and the copy in TCRdb shows in-frame clones only, minus some. This sample carries about 100,000 clones, over 65% of them seen once, and the ten largest clones take around 6.6%. This clonotype was sampled from an adult with mismatch repair-deficient cancer. The source material was peripheral blood, sampled about eight months after starting pembrolizumab. The chain is built from TRBV5-1 and TRBJ2-2; no firm D call. The CDR3 DNA sequence: TGCGCCAGCAGCCAAGCAGTAAACACCGGGGAGCTGTTTTTT. Residues: CASSQAVNTGELFF. Together with reference TRBV5-1 and TRBJ2-2, the CDR3 gives the full variable domain: KAGVTQTPRYLIKTRGQQVTLSCSPISGHRSVSWYQQTPGQGLQFLFEYFSETQRNKGNFPGRFSGRQFSNSRSEMNVSTLELGDSALYLCASSQAVNTGELFFGEGSRLTVL.